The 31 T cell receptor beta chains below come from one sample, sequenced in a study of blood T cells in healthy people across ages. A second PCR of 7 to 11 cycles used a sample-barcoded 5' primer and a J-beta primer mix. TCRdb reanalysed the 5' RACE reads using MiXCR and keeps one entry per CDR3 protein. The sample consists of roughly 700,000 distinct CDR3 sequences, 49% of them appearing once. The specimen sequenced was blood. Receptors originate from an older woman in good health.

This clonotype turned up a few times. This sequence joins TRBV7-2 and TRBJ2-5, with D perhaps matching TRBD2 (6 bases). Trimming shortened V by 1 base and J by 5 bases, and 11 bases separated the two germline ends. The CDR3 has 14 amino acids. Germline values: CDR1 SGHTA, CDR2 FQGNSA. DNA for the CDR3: TGTGCCAGCAGCTTAGGGACTAAAGGGGAGACCCAGTACTTC. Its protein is CASSLGTKGETQYF.

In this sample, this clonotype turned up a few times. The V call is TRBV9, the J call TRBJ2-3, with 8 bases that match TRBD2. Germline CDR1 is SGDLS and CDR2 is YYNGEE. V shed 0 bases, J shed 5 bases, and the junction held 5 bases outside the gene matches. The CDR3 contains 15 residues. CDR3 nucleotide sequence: TGTGCCAGCAGCGTAGCGGGAGGGTTAGAAGATACGCAGTATTTT. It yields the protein CASSVAGGLEDTQYF.

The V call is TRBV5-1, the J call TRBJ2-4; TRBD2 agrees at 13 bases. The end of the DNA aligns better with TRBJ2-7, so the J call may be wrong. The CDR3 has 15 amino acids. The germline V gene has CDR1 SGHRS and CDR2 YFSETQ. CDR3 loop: CASSLITSGRGEQYF. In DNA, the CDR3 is TGCGCCAGCAGTTTGATAACTAGCGGGAGGGGCGAGCAGTACTTC.

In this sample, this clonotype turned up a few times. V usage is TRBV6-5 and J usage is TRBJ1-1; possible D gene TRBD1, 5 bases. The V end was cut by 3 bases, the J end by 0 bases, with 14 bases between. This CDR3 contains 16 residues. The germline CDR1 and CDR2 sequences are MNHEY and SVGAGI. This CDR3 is CASSYGARYMNTEAFF. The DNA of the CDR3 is TGTGCCAGCAGTTATGGGGCCAGGTACATGAACACTGAAGCTTTCTTT.

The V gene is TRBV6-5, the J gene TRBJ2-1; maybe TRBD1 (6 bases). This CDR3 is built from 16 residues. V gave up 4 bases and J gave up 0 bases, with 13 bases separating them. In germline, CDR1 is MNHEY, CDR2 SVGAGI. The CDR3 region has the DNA TGTGCCAGCAGTTCATACAGGGCCCACTCCTACAATGAGCAGTTCTTC. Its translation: CASSSYRAHSYNEQFF.

CDR3 in amino acids: CASSPAMSSGSRINEQFF. For the CDR3, the DNA is TGTGCCAGCAGCCCAGCAATGTCTAGCGGGAGTCGAATCAATGAGCAGTTCTTC. This chain uses TRBV7-2 with TRBJ2-1, with 10 bases matching TRBD2. V lost 5 bases, J lost 6 bases, and 16 bases stayed unmatched. The CDR3 consists of 18 residues. Germline values: CDR1 SGHTA, CDR2 FQGNSA.

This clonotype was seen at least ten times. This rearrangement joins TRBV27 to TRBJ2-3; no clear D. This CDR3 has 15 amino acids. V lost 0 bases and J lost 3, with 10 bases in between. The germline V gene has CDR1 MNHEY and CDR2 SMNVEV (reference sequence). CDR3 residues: CASSLSVVWTDTQYF. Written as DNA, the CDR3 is TGTGCCAGCAGTTTATCCGTTGTTTGGACAGATACGCAGTATTTT.

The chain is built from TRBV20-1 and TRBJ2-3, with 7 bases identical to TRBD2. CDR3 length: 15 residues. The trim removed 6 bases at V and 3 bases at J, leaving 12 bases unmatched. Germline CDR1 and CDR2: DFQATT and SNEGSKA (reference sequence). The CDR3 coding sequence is TGCAGTGCCCTTGATGGCGGGAGCAAAACAGATACGCAGTATTTT. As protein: CSALDGGSKTDTQYF.

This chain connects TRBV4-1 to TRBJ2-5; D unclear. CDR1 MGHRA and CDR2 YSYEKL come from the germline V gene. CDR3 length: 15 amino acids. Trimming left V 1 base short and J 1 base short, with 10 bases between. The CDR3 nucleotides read TGCGCCAGCAGCCAAGTGGTGGGCCTCCAAGAGACCCAGTACTTC. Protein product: CASSQVVGLQETQYF.

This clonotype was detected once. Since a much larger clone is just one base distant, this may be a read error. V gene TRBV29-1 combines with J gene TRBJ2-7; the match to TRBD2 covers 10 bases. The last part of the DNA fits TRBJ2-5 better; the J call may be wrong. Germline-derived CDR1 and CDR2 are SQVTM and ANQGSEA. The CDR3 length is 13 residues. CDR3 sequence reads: CSAYASGRETQYF. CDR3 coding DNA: TGCAGCGCTTATGCTAGCGGGAGAGAGACCCAGTACTTC.

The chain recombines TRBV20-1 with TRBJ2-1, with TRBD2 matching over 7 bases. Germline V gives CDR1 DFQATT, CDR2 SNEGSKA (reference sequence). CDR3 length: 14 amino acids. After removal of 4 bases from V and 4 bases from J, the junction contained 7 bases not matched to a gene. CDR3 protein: CSAIRGRGYNEQFF. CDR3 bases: TGCAGTGCTATCCGGGGGAGGGGATACAATGAGCAGTTCTTC.

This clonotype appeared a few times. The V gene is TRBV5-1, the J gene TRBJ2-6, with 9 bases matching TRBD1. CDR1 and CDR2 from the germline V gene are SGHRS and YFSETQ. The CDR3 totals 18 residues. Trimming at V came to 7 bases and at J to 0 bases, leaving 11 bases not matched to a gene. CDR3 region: CASLPRQGESSGANVLTF. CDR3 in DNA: TGCGCCAGCCTGCCAAGACAGGGGGAAAGCTCTGGGGCCAACGTCCTGACTTTC.

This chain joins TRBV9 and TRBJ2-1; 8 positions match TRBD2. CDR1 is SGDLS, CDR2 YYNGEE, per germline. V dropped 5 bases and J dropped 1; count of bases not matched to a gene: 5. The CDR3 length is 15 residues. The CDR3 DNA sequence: TGTGCCAGCAGTGTAAGCGGGGGATCCTACAATGAGCAGTTCTTC. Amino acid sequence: CASSVSGGSYNEQFF.

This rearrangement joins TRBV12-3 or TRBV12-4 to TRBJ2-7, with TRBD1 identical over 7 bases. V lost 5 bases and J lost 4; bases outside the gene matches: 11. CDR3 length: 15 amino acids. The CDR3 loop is CASSRGVTGTYEQYF. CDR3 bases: TGTGCCAGCAGTCGAGGGGTGACAGGGACGTACGAGCAGTACTTC.

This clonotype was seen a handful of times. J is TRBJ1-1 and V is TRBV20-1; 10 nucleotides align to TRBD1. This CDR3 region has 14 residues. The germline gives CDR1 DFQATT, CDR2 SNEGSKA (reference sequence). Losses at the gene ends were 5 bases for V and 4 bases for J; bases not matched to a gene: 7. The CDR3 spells CSAARGQGSTEAFF. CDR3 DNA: TGCAGTGCTGCCCGGGGACAGGGGAGCACTGAAGCTTTCTTT.

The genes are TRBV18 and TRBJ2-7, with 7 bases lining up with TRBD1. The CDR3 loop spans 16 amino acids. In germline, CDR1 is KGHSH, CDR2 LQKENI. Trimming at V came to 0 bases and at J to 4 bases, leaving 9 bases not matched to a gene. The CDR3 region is CASSPPRQGGGYEQYF. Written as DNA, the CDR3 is TGTGCCAGCTCACCACCCCGACAGGGTGGTGGGTACGAGCAGTACTTC. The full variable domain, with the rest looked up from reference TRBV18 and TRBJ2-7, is NAGVMQNPRHLVRRRGQEARLRCSPMKGHSHVYWYRQLPEEGLKFMVYLQKENIIDESGMPKERFSAEFPKEGPSILRIQQVVRGDSAAYFCASSPPRQGGGYEQYFGPGTRLTVT.

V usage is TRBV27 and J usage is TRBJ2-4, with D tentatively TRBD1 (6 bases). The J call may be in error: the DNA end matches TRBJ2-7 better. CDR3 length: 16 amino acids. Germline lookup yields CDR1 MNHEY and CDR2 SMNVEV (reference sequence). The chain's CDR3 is CASSLRRLWTAYEQYF. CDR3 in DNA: TGTGCCAGCAGTTTAAGGAGGCTGTGGACAGCCTACGAGCAGTACTTC.

The CDR3 loop reads CASTQNQGGQETQYF. The CDR3 DNA is TGTGCCAGCACCCAGAATCAGGGTGGCCAAGAGACCCAGTACTTC. The chain uses TRBV7-2 and TRBJ2-5; a possible D gene is TRBD1 (5 bases). Trimming took off 7 bases at V and 1 base at J, with 16 bases between the two ends. The CDR3 loop spans 15 amino acids. Looked up from germline, CDR1 is SGHTA and CDR2 is FQGNSA.

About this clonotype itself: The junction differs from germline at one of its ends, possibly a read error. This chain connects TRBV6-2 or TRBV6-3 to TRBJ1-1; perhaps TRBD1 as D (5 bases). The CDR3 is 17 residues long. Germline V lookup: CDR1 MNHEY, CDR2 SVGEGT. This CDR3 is CASSYNRRQFMNTEVFF. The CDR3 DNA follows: TGTGCCAGCAGTTACAATCGGCGACAGTTCATGAACACTGAAGTTTTCTTT.

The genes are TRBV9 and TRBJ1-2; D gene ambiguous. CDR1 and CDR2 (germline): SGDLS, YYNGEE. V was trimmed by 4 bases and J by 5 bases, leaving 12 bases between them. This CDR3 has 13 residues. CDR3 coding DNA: TGTGCCAGCAGCCCCCGTACACAGTATGGCTACACCTTC. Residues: CASSPRTQYGYTF.

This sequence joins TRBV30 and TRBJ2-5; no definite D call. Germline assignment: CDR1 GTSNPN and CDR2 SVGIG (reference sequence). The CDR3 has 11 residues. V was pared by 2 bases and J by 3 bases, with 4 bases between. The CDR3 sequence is CAWSWEETQYF. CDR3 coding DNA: TGTGCCTGGAGTTGGGAAGAGACCCAGTACTTC.

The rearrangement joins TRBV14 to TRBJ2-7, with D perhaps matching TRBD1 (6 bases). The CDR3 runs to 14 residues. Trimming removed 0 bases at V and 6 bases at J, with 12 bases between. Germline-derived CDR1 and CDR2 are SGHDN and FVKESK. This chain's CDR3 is CASSQEVSRGEQYF. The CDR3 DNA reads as TGTGCCAGCAGCCAAGAAGTTTCCAGGGGCGAGCAGTACTTC.

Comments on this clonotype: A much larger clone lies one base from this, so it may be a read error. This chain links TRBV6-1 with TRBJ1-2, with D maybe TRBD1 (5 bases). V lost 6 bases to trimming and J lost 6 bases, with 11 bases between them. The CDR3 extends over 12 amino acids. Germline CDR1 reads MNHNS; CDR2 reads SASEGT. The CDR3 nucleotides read TGTGCCAGCAGCGGGACTTCCCATGGCTACACCTTC. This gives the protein CASSGTSHGYTF.

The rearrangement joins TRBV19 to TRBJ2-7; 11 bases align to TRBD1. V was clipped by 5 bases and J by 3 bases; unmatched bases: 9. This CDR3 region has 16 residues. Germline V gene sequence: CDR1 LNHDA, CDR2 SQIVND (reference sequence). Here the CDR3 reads CASSLLWDRGGYEQYF. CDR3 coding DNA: TGTGCCAGTAGTCTCCTCTGGGACAGGGGGGGCTACGAGCAGTACTTC.

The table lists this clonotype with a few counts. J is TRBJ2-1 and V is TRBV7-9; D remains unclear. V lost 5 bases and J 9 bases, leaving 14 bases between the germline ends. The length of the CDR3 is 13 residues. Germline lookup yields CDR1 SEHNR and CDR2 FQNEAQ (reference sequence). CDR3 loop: CASSVSSWAEQFF. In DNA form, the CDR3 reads TGTGCCAGCAGCGTTTCCTCCTGGGCTGAGCAGTTCTTC.

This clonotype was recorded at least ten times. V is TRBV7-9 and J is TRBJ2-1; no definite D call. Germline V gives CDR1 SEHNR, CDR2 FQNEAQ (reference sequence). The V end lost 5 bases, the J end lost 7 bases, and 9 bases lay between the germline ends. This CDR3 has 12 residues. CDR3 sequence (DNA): TGTGCCAGCAGCCTACAGCAAAATGAGCAGTTCTTC. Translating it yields CASSLQQNEQFF.

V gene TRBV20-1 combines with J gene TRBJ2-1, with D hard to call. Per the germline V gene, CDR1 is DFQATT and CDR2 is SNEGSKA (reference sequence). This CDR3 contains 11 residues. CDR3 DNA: TGCAGCGGAGCTAGAAACAATGAGCAGTTCTTC. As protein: CSGARNNEQFF.

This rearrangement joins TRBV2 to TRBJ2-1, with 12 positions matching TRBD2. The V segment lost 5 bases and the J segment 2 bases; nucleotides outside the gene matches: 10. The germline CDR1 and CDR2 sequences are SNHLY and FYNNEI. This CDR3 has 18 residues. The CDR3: CASSNNALAGGTYNEQFF. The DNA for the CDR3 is TGTGCCAGCAGTAATAACGCACTAGCGGGAGGCACCTACAATGAGCAGTTCTTC.

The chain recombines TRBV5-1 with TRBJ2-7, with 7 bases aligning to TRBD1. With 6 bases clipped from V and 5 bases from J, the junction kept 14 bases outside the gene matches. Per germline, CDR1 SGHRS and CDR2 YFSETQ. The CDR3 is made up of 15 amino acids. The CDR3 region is CASTLGRQGDNEQYF. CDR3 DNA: TGCGCCAGCACCCTAGGTCGTCAGGGGGACAACGAGCAGTACTTC.

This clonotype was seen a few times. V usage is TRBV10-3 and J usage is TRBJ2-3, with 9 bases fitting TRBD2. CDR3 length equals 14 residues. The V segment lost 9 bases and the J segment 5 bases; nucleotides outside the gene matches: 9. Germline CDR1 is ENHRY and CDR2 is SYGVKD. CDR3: CAMAGGPGEDTQYF. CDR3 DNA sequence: TGTGCCATGGCGGGAGGGCCAGGAGAAGATACGCAGTATTTT.

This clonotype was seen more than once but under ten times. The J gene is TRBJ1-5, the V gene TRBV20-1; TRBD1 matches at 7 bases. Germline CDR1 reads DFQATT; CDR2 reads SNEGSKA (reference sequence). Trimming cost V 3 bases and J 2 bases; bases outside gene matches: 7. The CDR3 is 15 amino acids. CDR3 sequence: CSASPFDRGNQPQHF. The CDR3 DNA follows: TGCAGTGCTAGCCCCTTTGACAGGGGCAATCAGCCCCAGCATTTT.